Shown below are 22 T cell receptor beta chains from a single sample sequenced in a study of cytomegalovirus exposure and HLA in healthy donors. Primers: 60 Vbeta forward and 13 Jbeta reverse. The assay was immunoSEQ multiplex PCR, and TCRdb's table has in-frame clones only and misses some. Of approximately 170,000 clones listed, roughly three quarters were seen once; the top ten hold about 1.6%. Sequenced sample: PBMCs. These receptors were obtained from a woman under 30 in good health and CMV-seronegative.

This chain uses TRBV2 with TRBJ1-1; maybe TRBD1 (5 bases). The CDR3 is made up of 13 amino acids. V lost 5 bases, J lost 0 bases, and 7 bases lay in between. From germline, CDR1 is SNHLY and CDR2 FYNNEI. CDR3: CASSTGLNTEAFF. CDR3 sequence (DNA): TGTGCCAGCAGTACAGGTTTGAACACTGAAGCTTTCTTT.

The chain uses TRBV19 and TRBJ2-7, with D unresolved. V lost 1 base to trimming and J lost 2 bases, with 9 bases between them. Germline lookup yields CDR1 LNHDA and CDR2 SQIVND (reference sequence). This CDR3 has 14 amino acids. The CDR3 here is CASSIAEQTYEQYF. As DNA, the CDR3 is TGTGCCAGTAGTATAGCGGAACAGACCTACGAGCAGTACTTC. Based on the CDR3 plus reference TRBV19 and TRBJ2-7, the full variable domain is DGGITQSPKYLFRKEGQNVTLSCEQNLNHDAMYWYRQDPGQGLRLIYYSQIVNDFQKGDIAEGYSVSREKKESFPLTVTSAQKNPTAFYLCASSIAEQTYEQYFGPGTRLTVT.

The chain joins TRBV9 to TRBJ1-3; D is uncertain. V lost 2 bases and J 0 bases, leaving 9 bases between the germline ends. Germline CDR1 and CDR2: SGDLS and YYNGEE. The CDR3 loop spans 15 amino acids. As DNA, the CDR3 is TGTGCCAGCAGCGTCCGACAATTCTCTGGAAACACCATATATTTT. Its translation: CASSVRQFSGNTIYF.

The genes are TRBV28 and TRBJ2-1, with D tentatively TRBD2 (5 bases). Trimming took 9 bases from V and 6 from J, leaving 15 bases between them. Germline V lookup: CDR1 MDHEN, CDR2 SYDVKM. This CDR3 region has 13 residues. The DNA for the CDR3 is TGTGCCAGTTCTCGGGAAGTACCCAATGAGCAGTTCTTC. It codes for CASSREVPNEQFF.

CDR3 DNA: TGTGCCAGCAGTTTTGACAGGGGGCTAGACCGAGATGGCTACACCTTC. It codes for CASSFDRGLDRDGYTF. The chain couples TRBV27 to TRBJ1-2; 10 bases fit TRBD1. CDR3 size: 16 residues. Per the germline V gene, CDR1 is MNHEY and CDR2 is SMNVEV (reference sequence). J gave up 6 bases and V 3 bases, and 10 bases lay outside the gene matches.

This clone was found once. This sequence joins TRBV5-4 and TRBJ1-1; D is perhaps TRBD1 (6 bases). The germline CDR1 and CDR2 sequences are SGHNT and YYREEE (reference sequence). The germline V and J ends were trimmed by 2 bases and 7 bases, with 12 bases remaining between them. The CDR3 is 13 amino acids. The CDR3 sequence is CASSLGQGNEAFF. CDR3 sequence (DNA): TGTGCCAGCAGCTTAGGGCAGGGGAATGAAGCTTTCTTT.

This clone is a singleton in its sample. The chain has TRBV29-1 and TRBJ1-2; TRBD1 agrees at 7 bases. Trimming took 4 bases from V and 6 from J; bases not matched to a gene: 5. The germline V gene encodes CDR1 SQVTM and CDR2 ANQGSEA. The CDR3 length is 12 residues. The CDR3 is CSVGPGGDGYTF. As DNA, the CDR3 is TGCAGCGTTGGGCCAGGGGGAGATGGCTACACCTTC.

This clone was counted between two and nine times. The rearrangement joins TRBV6-1 to TRBJ2-7, with 8 bases that match TRBD1. This CDR3 comprises 15 residues. Germline trimming cut 7 bases from V and 0 bases from J; bases unmatched to any gene: 8. From germline, CDR1 is MNHNS and CDR2 SASEGT. The CDR3 bases are TGTGCCAGCATTATAACAGGGGGACACTCCTACGAGCAGTACTTC. It codes for CASIITGGHSYEQYF.

In this sample, this clone turned up a few times. The genes are TRBV7-3 and TRBJ2-4; tentative D call: TRBD2 (6 bases). CDR1 is SGHTA and CDR2 is FQGTGA in the germline V gene. The CDR3 length is 14 residues. V was cut by 4 bases and J by 2 bases, with 9 bases left in between. CDR3 in DNA: TGTGCCAGCAGCTCCGGGGGTTCCAAAAACATTCAGTACTTC. This gives the protein CASSSGGSKNIQYF.

The gene calls are TRBV10-3 and TRBJ1-1; no firm D call. This CDR3 is 14 amino acids long. The germline CDR1 and CDR2 sequences are ENHRY and SYGVKD. Trimming cost V 7 bases and J 1 base, with 13 bases left between them. This chain's CDR3 is CAIKREIENTEAFF. CDR3 DNA sequence: TGTGCCATCAAACGGGAAATAGAGAACACTGAAGCTTTCTTT.

This clone was observed a handful of times. The rearrangement joins TRBV15 to TRBJ2-2, with D unclear. V lost 3 bases and J 4 bases, leaving 9 bases between the germline ends. Germline V CDR1 and CDR2: LNHNV, YYDKDF (reference sequence). The CDR3 has 14 amino acids. The CDR3 DNA reads TGTGCCACCAGCAGTCCTGACTCCACCGGGGAGCTGTTTTTT. Translation gives CATSSPDSTGELFF.

This clone was observed a single time. The rearrangement uses TRBV7-9 and TRBJ1-5, with TRBD1 identical over 8 bases. The germline CDR1 and CDR2 sequences are SEHNR and FQNEAQ (reference sequence). The J segment lost 5 bases and the V segment lost 6 bases, leaving 3 bases of the junction unmatched. The CDR3 is made up of 13 amino acids. The CDR3 protein is CASRDREDQPQHF. The CDR3 region has the DNA TGTGCCAGCAGGGACAGGGAGGATCAGCCCCAGCATTTT.

This clone was picked up one time. The V and J genes are TRBV7-6 and TRBJ2-7, with 9 bases identical to TRBD1. Germline values: CDR1 SGHVS, CDR2 FNYEAQ. Unmatched junction bases numbered 11, after V lost 4 bases and J lost 7 bases. The CDR3 has 15 residues. The CDR3 region is CASSSLRTGEEEQYF. CDR3 in DNA: TGTGCCAGCAGCTCTTTACGGACAGGGGAAGAAGAGCAGTACTTC.

This chain joins TRBV28 and TRBJ2-1; TRBD1 matches 8 bases. Germline V gene data show CDR1 as MDHEN and CDR2 as SYDVKM. The CDR3 covers 14 residues. V dropped 8 bases and J dropped 7; count of bases not matched to a gene: 10. The CDR3 DNA sequence: TGTGCCAGCGGGAAACTCAACAGGGGGAATGAGCAGTTCTTC. Encoded protein: CASGKLNRGNEQFF.

The chain recombines TRBV27 with TRBJ1-1, with D perhaps TRBD1 (5 bases). The CDR3 totals 12 residues. In germline, CDR1 is MNHEY, CDR2 SMNVEV (reference sequence). Between the trimmed V and J ends, which lost 6 bases and 5 bases, there was a span of 10 bases. CDR3 bases: TGTGCCAGCAGACCAGCAGGGACTGAAGCTTTCTTT. Translation gives CASRPAGTEAFF.

The rearrangement links TRBV5-1 to TRBJ2-1; D possibly corresponds to TRBD2 (7 bases). Looked up from germline, CDR1 is SGHRS and CDR2 is YFSETQ. The CDR3 runs to 16 residues. Trimming shortened V by 1 base and J by 6 bases, and 17 bases separated the two germline ends. The CDR3 DNA is TGCGCCAGCAGCTTGAGTCGGGCGGGGGCCGGCAATGAGCAGTTCTTC. Its translation is CASSLSRAGAGNEQFF. The full variable domain, rest sourced from reference TRBV5-1 and TRBJ2-1, is KAGVTQTPRYLIKTRGQQVTLSCSPISGHRSVSWYQQTPGQGLQFLFEYFSETQRNKGNFPGRFSGRQFSNSRSEMNVSTLELGDSALYLCASSLSRAGAGNEQFFGPGTRLTVL.

The chain has TRBV4-1 and TRBJ2-2; weak D call: TRBD2 (5 bases). V lost 1 base to trimming and J lost 3 bases, with 15 bases between them. The CDR3 is made up of 17 amino acids. Germline assignment: CDR1 MGHRA and CDR2 YSYEKL. The CDR3 protein is CASSQVLGYGDTGELFF. The CDR3 DNA is TGCGCCAGCAGCCAAGTACTAGGCTACGGAGACACCGGGGAGCTGTTTTTT.

The rearrangement uses TRBV2 and TRBJ1-5, with D perhaps matching TRBD1 (5 bases). There are 15 residues in the CDR3. In germline, CDR1 is SNHLY, CDR2 FYNNEI. V was pared by 7 bases and J by 0 bases, with 13 bases between. CDR3 bases: TGTGCCAGCAACGTCGGGGGATTTAGCAATCAGCCCCAGCATTTT. It encodes CASNVGGFSNQPQHF.

The chain combines TRBV7-2 with TRBJ2-7; TRBD1 agrees at 8 bases. The CDR3 is made up of 15 amino acids. V lost 0 bases, J lost 2 bases, and 3 bases stayed unmatched. Germline CDR1 reads SGHTA; CDR2 reads FQGNSA. The CDR3 DNA follows: TGTGCCAGCAGCTTAGCGCAGGGGGCGGCCTACGAGCAGTACTTC. Protein product: CASSLAQGAAYEQYF.

Points on this clone: A read error is likely, as this CDR3 ends without the conserved phenylalanine or tryptophan. The limits of the CDR3 on the DNA are not certain, so only TCRdb's listed CDR3 is given. CDR3 protein: CASSLGVDGG. The chain couples TRBV7-9 to TRBJ1-5. In germline, CDR1 is SEHNR, CDR2 FQNEAQ (reference sequence). The CDR3 has 10 residues if both end residues are counted.

V usage is TRBV28 and J usage is TRBJ2-2; TRBD2 aligns across 7 bases. Germline V CDR1 and CDR2: MDHEN, SYDVKM. V was pared by 3 bases and J by 0 bases, with 7 bases of the junction left unmatched. The CDR3 is 17 residues long. The CDR3 here is CASSFPRLAANTGELFF. CDR3 coding DNA: TGTGCCAGCAGTTTCCCGCGACTAGCCGCGAACACCGGGGAGCTGTTTTTT.

The rearrangement joins TRBV9 to TRBJ2-1; D might be TRBD2 (6 bases). The CDR3 loop spans 15 amino acids. CDR1 is SGDLS, CDR2 YYNGEE, per germline. V lost 3 bases, J lost 0 bases, and 10 bases lay in between. CDR3 region: CASSELTSSYNEQFF. The CDR3 DNA follows: TGTGCCAGCAGCGAGCTGACTAGCTCCTACAATGAGCAGTTCTTC.